These 18 T cell receptor beta chains came from one sample sequenced in a study of Tregs in tolerant kidney transplant recipients. Assay: immunoSEQ multiplex PCR; the TCRdb copy retains only in-frame clones and omits some. The sample includes about 48,000 clones. The sample was CD4+ T cells from blood, taken before the transplant. Receptors originate from a human donor who received a combined kidney and bone marrow transplant.

CDR3 loop: CASSLVGPNTEAFF. The DNA read from the CDR3 is TGCGCCAGCAGCTTGGTTGGCCCGAACACTGAA. This rearrangement joins TRBV5-1 to TRBJ1-1; the D is unclear. The DNA ends 3 residues before the CDR3 does, and the rest of the CDR3 is filled in from the germline J gene. Trimming shortened V by 0 bases and J by 1 base, and 7 bases separated the two germline ends. The CDR3 length is 14 residues. From germline, CDR1 is SGHRS and CDR2 YFSETQ. Complete variable domain (other parts from reference TRBV5-1 and TRBJ1-1): KAGVTQTPRYLIKTRGQQVTLSCSPISGHRSVSWYQQTPGQGLQFLFEYFSETQRNKGNFPGRFSGRQFSNSRSEMNVSTLELGDSALYLCASSLVGPNTEAFFGQGTRLTVV.

A note on this clone: The DNA ends 3 residues before the CDR3 does, and the rest of the CDR3 is filled in from the germline J gene. The chain carries TRBV5-1 and TRBJ2-2, with 7 positions matching TRBD2. The CDR3 runs 15 residues. Germline V lookup: CDR1 SGHRS, CDR2 YFSETQ. Trimming took 0 bases from V and 3 from J; bases not matched to a gene: 2. The CDR3 sequence: CASSLVAGDTGELFF. CDR3 DNA (partial): TGCGCCAGCAGCTTGGTTGCGGGGGACACCGGGGAG.

To note about this clone: The missing CDR3 end, 3 residues past where the read stops, is filled in from the germline J gene. The rearrangement links TRBV7-7 to TRBJ2-5; 7 bases fit TRBD1. The V gene's germline CDR1 is SSHAT and CDR2 FNYEAQ (reference sequence). This CDR3 is built from 16 residues. J gave up 2 bases and V 6 bases, and 12 bases lay outside the gene matches. The CDR3 loop reads CASSPTPGTEQETQYF. Partial CDR3 DNA: TGTGCCAGCAGTCCGACACCCGGGACAGAACAAGAGACC.

Worth noting for this clone: The read terminates 3 residues ahead of where the CDR3 ends, so the germline J gene completes it. The chain recombines TRBV11-2 with TRBJ1-2, with 9 positions matching TRBD1. In germline, CDR1 is SGHAT, CDR2 FQNNGV. This CDR3 has 13 amino acids. J was trimmed by 5 bases and V by 5 bases; bases with no gene match: 3. The CDR3 bases that were read are TGTGCCAGCAGCCCGGACAGGGGTTATGGC. Amino acids: CASSPDRGYG. The entire CDR3 sequence reads CASSPDRGYGYTF.

Of note for this clone: The read comes to an end 3 residues before the CDR3 does, leaving the germline J gene to fill in the end. The chain couples TRBV20-1 to TRBJ2-5, with D unclear. The CDR3 sequence is 10 residues long. Trimming cost V 8 bases and J 5 bases, with 9 bases left between them. CDR1 is DFQATT, CDR2 SNEGSKA, per germline (reference sequence). The CDR3 bases that were read are TGCAGTATCATTCGGGAGACC. This encodes CSIIRET. The complete CDR3 protein is CSIIRETQYF.

In the case of this clone: The read comes to an end 3 residues before the CDR3 does, leaving the germline J gene to fill in the end. This chain connects TRBV2 to TRBJ1-4; possible D gene TRBD1, 6 bases. Germline V gene data show CDR1 as SNHLY and CDR2 as FYNNEI. This CDR3 has 14 amino acids. V gave up 5 bases and J gave up 8 bases, with 15 bases separating them. This chain's CDR3 is CASSFRRGGEKLFF. The DNA read from the CDR3 is TGTGCCAGCAGTTTCAGGAGGGGGGGAGAAAAA. The full variable domain, rest sourced from reference TRBV2 and TRBJ1-4, is EPEVTQTPSHQVTQMGQEVILRCVPISNHLYFYWYRQILGQKVEFLVSFYNNEISEKSEIFDDQFSVERPDGSNFTLKIRSTKLEDSAMYFCASSFRRGGEKLFFGSGTQLSVL.

In the case of this clone: The sequence runs out 3 residues before the end of the CDR3; the remainder is reconstructed from the germline J gene. The chain is built from TRBV11-3 and TRBJ2-2; D uncertain. V was clipped by 6 bases and J by 5 bases, with 13 bases between them. The germline V gene has CDR1 SGHNT and CDR2 YENEEA. There are 14 residues in the CDR3. The CDR3 region is CASRVGRNTGELFF. CDR3 DNA, as far as it was read: TGTGCCAGCAGAGTAGGCAGGAATACCGGGGAG.

To note about this clone: From the germline J gene comes the end of the CDR3, since the read stops 3 residues before it. This chain joins TRBV7-6 and TRBJ2-3; D possibly matches TRBD1 or TRBD2 (5 bases each). The CDR3 is made up of 13 amino acids. Per the germline V gene, CDR1 is SGHVS and CDR2 is FNYEAQ. The germline V and J ends were trimmed by 7 bases and 4 bases, with 12 bases remaining between them. The CDR3: CASNQQGADTQYF. CDR3 bases read: TGTGCCAGCAACCAGCAGGGAGCAGATACG.

In regard to this clone: The read gets to within 3 residues of the CDR3 end, and the germline J gene fills in the rest. This chain joins TRBV20-1 and TRBJ2-5; 8 bases map to TRBD2. The CDR3 covers 14 residues. Germline V gene sequence: CDR1 DFQATT, CDR2 SNEGSKA (reference sequence). The J segment lost 2 bases and the V segment lost 5 bases, leaving 7 bases of the junction unmatched. Partial CDR3 DNA: TGCAGTGCTCGGACTAGCAGAAGTCAAGAGACC. Translating it yields CSARTSRSQET. The entire CDR3 protein reads CSARTSRSQETQYF.

Notes on this clone: The read finishes 3 residues shy of the CDR3 end, and the germline J gene is used to complete it. J is TRBJ1-3 and V is TRBV19; no clear D gene. Trimming shortened V by 5 bases and J by 5 bases, and 19 bases separated the two germline ends. The CDR3 runs to 16 residues. Germline V gives CDR1 LNHDA, CDR2 SQIVND (reference sequence). The covered CDR3 bases are TGTGCCAGTAGTTTTGGCAGGAGAGAAAGAAGAAACACC. It translates to CASSFGRRERRNT. The CDR3, in full, reads CASSFGRRERRNTIYF.

The CDR3 reads CASSLVQGGTDTQYF. Partial CDR3 DNA: TGTGCCAGCAGCTTGGTACAGGGAGGAACAGATACG. The rearrangement joins TRBV7-2 to TRBJ2-3; D is tentatively TRBD1 or TRBD2 (6 bases each). The CDR3 end lies 3 residues beyond the end of the read and is filled in from the germline J gene. V gave up 3 bases and J gave up 3 bases, with 13 bases separating them. CDR3 length: 15 amino acids. Germline assignment: CDR1 SGHTA and CDR2 FQGNSA.

CDR3 bases read: TGTGCCAGTAGTCCAAACGCCCCCGGACAATCGTACCAAGAGACC. Protein sequence: CASSPNAPGQSYQET. The complete CDR3 sequence is CASSPNAPGQSYQETQYF. The chain recombines TRBV19 with TRBJ2-5, with D possibly TRBD1 on 5 matching bases. The read ends 3 residues shy of where the CDR3 ends; the end is completed using the germline J gene. This CDR3 comprises 18 residues. The germline CDR1 and CDR2 sequences are LNHDA and SQIVND (reference sequence). Trimming cost V 5 bases and J 0 bases, with 22 bases left between them.

Note on this clone: Other DNA sequences in the same sample also yield this CDR3. The CDR3 loop reads CASSLTPGASYEQYF. Partial CDR3 DNA: TGTGCCAGCAGTCTAACCCCAGGGGCCTCCTACGAG. This chain joins TRBV11-2 and TRBJ2-7, with D possibly TRBD1 on 6 matching bases. The read gets to within 3 residues of the CDR3 end, and the germline J gene fills in the rest. The CDR3 totals 15 residues. Per germline, CDR1 SGHAT and CDR2 FQNNGV. V shed 6 bases and J shed 0 bases, with 15 bases lying between them.

A note on this clone: Read coverage stops 3 residues before the CDR3 terminus; the germline J gene supplies the remainder. V and J are TRBV7-2 and TRBJ1-4, with TRBD1 as a possible D gene (5 bases). V shed 3 bases and J shed 2 bases, with 10 bases lying between them. Germline V gives CDR1 SGHTA, CDR2 FQGNSA. This CDR3 region has 15 residues. The part of the CDR3 DNA that was read is TGTGCCAGCAGCTTCGGGGGGACGACTAATGAAAAA. Its protein product is CASSFGGTTNEK. The complete CDR3 sequence is CASSFGGTTNEKLFF.

Comments on this clone: The read ends 3 residues shy of where the CDR3 ends; the end is completed using the germline J gene. Other DNA sequences from this sample encode an identical CDR3 as well. The V and J genes are TRBV18 and TRBJ2-7; 7 positions agree with TRBD2. This CDR3 region has 13 residues. Germline CDR1 KGHSH, CDR2 LQKENI. V lost 3 bases to trimming and J lost 4 bases; unmatched junction nucleotides: 3. CDR3: CASSPPGGYEQYF. Partial CDR3 DNA: TGTGCCAGCTCACCGCCGGGGGGTTACGAG.

The CDR3 sequence: CASSFVTASYEQYF. CDR3 bases read: TGTGCCAGCAGCTTTGTGACAGCTTCCTACGAG. J is TRBJ2-7 and V is TRBV7-9; D may be TRBD1 (5 bases). The read is 3 residues too short to cover the CDR3 end, so that end is filled in from the germline J gene. This CDR3 is built from 14 residues. V was clipped by 3 bases and J by 1 base, with 10 bases between them. The germline gives CDR1 SEHNR, CDR2 FQNEAQ (reference sequence).

Concerning this clone: The read ends 3 residues early relative to the CDR3; the germline J gene fills the gap. This sequence joins TRBV11-3 and TRBJ2-3; D gene uncertain. V lost 5 bases to trimming and J lost 0 bases, with 9 bases between them. From germline, CDR1 is SGHNT and CDR2 YENEEA. This CDR3 is 14 amino acids long. The CDR3 sequence: CASSLTTSTDTQYF. The DNA read from the CDR3 is TGTGCCAGCAGCCTTACGACTAGCACAGATACG.

For this clone: The DNA ends 3 residues before the CDR3 does, and the rest of the CDR3 is filled in from the germline J gene. This chain connects TRBV2 to TRBJ1-1; TRBD1 aligns across 12 bases. With V trimmed by 7 bases and J by 4 bases, 13 bases remained unmatched. The CDR3 is 17 residues long. The germline CDR1 and CDR2 sequences are SNHLY and FYNNEI. Partial CDR3 DNA: TGTGCCAGCACTTACCGGGACAGGGGGCGCTTGGGCACTGAA. Translation: CASTYRDRGRLGTE. The complete CDR3 protein is CASTYRDRGRLGTEAFF.